The 8 T cell receptor beta chains below all came from one sample that was sequenced in a study of cytomegalovirus exposure and HLA in healthy donors. PCR primers comprised 60 Vbeta and 13 Jbeta primers. The assay was immunoSEQ multiplex PCR, and TCRdb's table has in-frame clones only and misses some. The sample records roughly 160,000 clones, about 72% being singletons. Sequenced input: PBMCs. These receptors were taken from a man aged 30 to 39 in good health and CMV-seropositive.

The chain uses TRBV28 and TRBJ1-1, with D unclear. The ends were cut back, 6 bases at V and 1 base at J, with 21 bases in the middle. The CDR3 sequence is 17 residues long. Germline lookup yields CDR1 MDHEN and CDR2 SYDVKM. The CDR3 nucleotides read TGTGCCAGCAGACCGCCCATCGGAGGCCCTTCGAACACTGAAGCTTTCTTT. Amino acids: CASRPPIGGPSNTEAFF.

This rearrangement joins TRBV30 to TRBJ1-5, with TRBD1 matching over 7 bases. CDR3 length equals 13 residues. The trim removed 5 bases at V and 7 bases at J, leaving 8 bases unmatched. Germline loops: CDR1 GTSNPN, CDR2 SVGIG (reference sequence). This CDR3 is CAWSPGRGQPQHF. DNA of the CDR3: TGTGCCTGGTCCCCGGGCAGGGGGCAGCCCCAGCATTTT.

The chain couples TRBV11-2 to TRBJ2-7, with TRBD1 matching 9 bases. In germline, CDR1 is SGHAT, CDR2 FQNNGV. CDR3 length: 16 amino acids. After removal of 5 bases from V and 3 bases from J, the junction contained 11 bases not matched to a gene. As DNA, the CDR3 is TGTGCCAGCAGCCCCGCCCCGGGACAGGGCTTCTACGAGCAGTACTTC. It codes for CASSPAPGQGFYEQYF.

V is TRBV7-9 and J is TRBJ2-1; D gene ambiguous. The CDR3 length is 13 residues. V lost 0 bases and J lost 4, with 4 bases in between. The germline CDR1 and CDR2 sequences are SEHNR and FQNEAQ (reference sequence). The CDR3 region is CASSLAEYNEQFF. CDR3 bases: TGTGCCAGCAGCTTAGCAGAGTACAATGAGCAGTTCTTC.

The J gene is TRBJ2-5, the V gene TRBV5-4; TRBD2 matches 12 bases. This CDR3 region has 15 residues. Trimming cost V 0 bases and J 5 bases; bases outside gene matches: 2. Germline V gene sequence: CDR1 SGHNT, CDR2 YYREEE (reference sequence). The CDR3 nucleotides are TGTGCCAGCAGCTTGGGGACTAGCGGGGTGGAGACCCAGTACTTC. As protein: CASSLGTSGVETQYF.

J is TRBJ2-1 and V is TRBV5-1; D possibly corresponds to TRBD1 (5 bases). Trimming took off 4 bases at V and 0 bases at J, with 14 bases between the two ends. The V gene's germline CDR1 is SGHRS and CDR2 YFSETQ. CDR3 length: 16 amino acids. In DNA, the CDR3 is TGCGCCAGCAGCCCGGAGACAGTCAGCTCCTACAATGAGCAGTTCTTC. Its translation is CASSPETVSSYNEQFF.

The chain uses TRBV19 and TRBJ1-2; 7 bases are shared with TRBD1. Germline loops: CDR1 LNHDA, CDR2 SQIVND (reference sequence). The CDR3 loop spans 15 amino acids. V lost 3 bases, J lost 6 bases, and 10 bases stayed unmatched. Here the CDR3 reads CASSISMTGLDGYTF. The CDR3 DNA follows: TGTGCCAGTAGTATCTCCATGACAGGGCTGGATGGCTACACCTTC. The full variable domain, rest sourced from reference TRBV19 and TRBJ1-2, is DGGITQSPKYLFRKEGQNVTLSCEQNLNHDAMYWYRQDPGQGLRLIYYSQIVNDFQKGDIAEGYSVSREKKESFPLTVTSAQKNPTAFYLCASSISMTGLDGYTFGSGTRLTVV.

CDR3 nucleotide sequence: TGTGCCAGCAGTGACGAGGCGAGGGAAGGGGGAGAGACCCAGTACTTC. Translated: CASSDEAREGGETQYF. The chain has TRBV25-1 and TRBJ2-5; D possibly corresponds to TRBD1 (6 bases). The CDR3 loop spans 16 amino acids. V was trimmed by 3 bases and J by 4 bases, leaving 18 bases between them. Per the germline V gene, CDR1 is MGHDK and CDR2 is SYGVNS.